This record looks at one T cell receptor (beta chain) sequence and its context. The sample holds one count of this clone. Its antigen is currently not known. No qualities accompany the bases; no much larger clone lies one base away. The cohort was made up of about 670 healthy bone marrow donors. Cohort members were all nominally healthy when sampled, although unrecorded immune exposures were likely present. The donor tested CMV seronegative and was one of the 352 seronegative cohort members. A peripheral blood sample was provided by each donor, and peripheral blood mononuclear cells were used for TCR beta sequencing. The Qiagen DNeasy Blood Extraction Kit was used to extract genomic DNA from the blood cell samples. This sample is drawn from a study of cytomegalovirus exposure and HLA in healthy donors (dated by TCRdb to the late 2010s). Regarding the research as a whole: An earlier analysis of some 620 of the donors reported 276 Gb of sequence data and around 100 million unique TCR beta sequences obtained from around 180 million T cells. Approximately 300 gigabases of sequencing data and approximately 84 million unique TCR sequences were included in an early release covering several hundred HLA-typed donors. Of the roughly 430 genotyped donors, about 84% fell in the genetic ancestry cluster associated with self-reported Caucasian donors. The study was designed to test whether signatures of past pathogen exposure could be identified by cataloging public T cell receptors. Using immunosequencing, the study profiled T cell repertoires from 550 to 750 subjects and related those repertoires to cytomegalovirus serostatus. Along with the approximately 650-subject first cohort, a separate validation cohort of roughly 110 different subjects was used. To predict cytomegalovirus infection status, the study brought together high-throughput TCR immunosequencing, statistical association of individual TCRs with disease status, and machine learning. In a later analysis, previously published TCR beta repertoires from fewer than 750 donors were re-analyzed and high-resolution HLA genotyping was added so that TCR occurrence patterns could be studied. The later analysis used no new phenotypic data to find candidate immune exposures, relying instead on TCR beta sequences and their occurrence across donors. An earlier analysis of some 500 of the donors used high-throughput TCR beta sequencing to judge whether each TCR beta V gene segment behaved as functional or pseudogenic. Alongside the repertoire data, information on donor age, sex, ethnicity and CMV serostatus was compiled. Genome-wide SNP genotypes for about 65% of the roughly 700 donors were used in a later genetic analysis, which treated that subset as a discovery cohort. All discovery cohort repertoires had been generated on a single sequencing platform. Both class I and class II loci were covered by HLA typing, at four-digit resolution. The number of typed donors differed by locus: 629-630 for A, B, C, DRB1 and DQB1; some 540 for DQA1; 606 for DPA1; and about 450 for DPB1. About five DR-DQ haplotypes were handled as single units for association and clustering because linkage in the cohort was strong. Among a few hundred genotyped donors of the cohort, an average of 235,054 unique TCR beta nucleotide sequences were sequenced per donor, roughly 20% of them non-productive. What the study reported, not specific to this receptor: Roughly uniform sequencing depth across donors was assumed in presence/absence analyses, although this assumption may not hold. An earlier analysis of approximately 540 of the donors showed that most TCR beta V segments appeared in productive rearrangements either about 87% or about 30% of the time, which broadly matched IMGT annotations. Linkage disequilibrium might explain the correlated functional status among segregating V segments, but an unknown experimental factor could not be excluded. A later analysis reported that several top co-occurrence clusters appeared linked to parvovirus B19, influenza, CMV and Epstein-Barr virus. In vitro tests confirmed that a few of the cytomegalovirus-associated TCR beta chains recognize cytomegalovirus antigens. According to a later genetic analysis, donors in an Asian-associated ancestry cluster had fewer N-insertions in productive TCRs than the approximately 700-donor mean. A later analysis found that most CMV-associated TCR beta chains appeared HLA-restricted, with HLA associations seemingly driven largely by CMV exposure. In a later analysis, the rate of TCR association differed among HLA loci, with DRB1 alleles having the most associated TCRs and HLA-C alleles having the fewest. The earlier analysis of 450 to 700 of the donors excluded approximately 17 rarely observed V segments, including chromosome 9 orphons, because counts were too low. The authors suggested that the approach could potentially be extended to other disease states and immunological phenotypes. In a later genetic analysis, a missense DCLRE1C variant was associated with V-gene and J-gene trimming of TCR beta chains, and the association was replicated in an independent cohort. Strong co-occurrence of HLA alleles, especially DR and DQ, made assigning TCR associations to individual alleles difficult. In a later analysis, HLA-associated TCR beta chains showed more clonal expansion and lower generation probabilities than non-associated chains that were equally common. A further reported finding was that TCR beta sequences accurately predicted the HLA-A and HLA-B alleles for most subjects in the first cohort. The study listed 150 to 200 TCR beta chains as associated with cytomegalovirus. Only TCR beta chains were sequenced in this cohort, and the absence of alpha or paired-chain data limited detectable features. Because the 87-base-pair reads could not distinguish some IMGT-functional V segments, including TRBV6-2 and TRBV6-3, those segments were excluded. In a later analysis, 15,000 to 20,000 TCR beta sequences were associated with specific HLA alleles at a false discovery rate of 0.05. Across donors, most TCR sequences were observed very rarely, whereas some public TCRs were present in many individuals. A group of highly shared sequence variants was considered likely to be a technical artifact of the sequencing pipeline. The only immune exposure information available for the cohort was CMV serostatus. In both the original and validation cohorts, the classifier was reported to diagnose cytomegalovirus status with high specificity and sensitivity. Because some donors lacked HLA typing at each locus, the association tests relied only on the typed subset.

CDR1 SNHLY and CDR2 FYNNEI are derived from the germline V gene. CDR3 length: 14 amino acids, cysteine to phenylalanine. The DNA shown is the 42-base CDR3, in frame from base 1. V loses 2 bases of germline sequence and J loses 5 bases, and the interval between the two ends is 9 bases. The library came from the immunoSEQ multiplex PCR assay. The multiplex PCR relied on a mix of 60 forward primers for TCR Vbeta segments and 13 reverse primers for TCR Jbeta segments. The CDR3 region of rearranged TCR beta genes was amplified from genomic DNA by a multiplex PCR assay. On the Illumina HiSeq System, the amplified TCR beta libraries were sequenced as 87-base-pair reads. Per the original workflow: A later analysis counted tens of millions of unique TCR beta chains across the 670 or so repertoires, and around 12 million of these chains were shared by at least two donors. Raw reads were error-corrected and collapsed into unique sequences by a nearest-neighbor algorithm in which closely related sequences were merged to remove PCR and sequencing errors. V, D and J gene segments were assigned by aligning CDR3 sequences to IMGT reference sequences. For a sequence to be retained, at least a six-nucleotide match to both a V gene segment and a J gene segment was required. A rearrangement counted as productive if the CDR3 had no stop codons and remained in frame with V and J, and every other rearrangement counted as non-productive. CDR3 was defined by IMGT convention, running from the second conserved V-encoded cysteine to the conserved J-encoded phenylalanine. Sequences without an unambiguous match to a single V gene segment were excluded from the earlier analysis of about 600 of the donors. An earlier analysis of several hundred of the donors classified V segments as functional when productive rearrangements were above 56.7% and as segregating when the standard deviation between donors was above 5%. To diagnose cytomegalovirus status from the catalog of TCR beta chain sequences, a statistical classification framework was built. V and J gene assignment, in a later analysis, came from comparing TCR nucleotide sequences with IMGT/GENE-DB human TR gene sequences. The TCRdist pipeline was used in a later analysis to assign CDR3 sequences and most-parsimonious VDJ recombination scenarios. In a later analysis, each TCR beta chain was defined by its CDR3 amino acid sequence together with its V-gene family, and reads without a unique V-gene family were excluded. To address suspected cross-contamination and a sequencing artifact, a later analysis removed under 600 highly shared, low-generation-probability nucleotide sequences. For each public chain, a later analysis derived a clonal expansion index from normalized ranks of inferred template counts within each repertoire. In a later analysis, generation probabilities were computed using a VDJ recombination model fitted to out-of-frame rearrangements, and the results were checked against IGoR. In a later analysis, hypergeometric tests were used to score TCR-TCR, TCR-HLA and TCR-CMV co-occurrence, with a repertoire-size bias correction applied to TCR pairs. In a later analysis, false discovery rates were estimated by permuting HLA or CMV assignments 20 times. In a later analysis, co-occurring TCRs were grouped with DBSCAN, and TCRdist sequence similarity was added when clustering was performed within HLA-allele-positive subsets. Co-occurrence clustering excluded repertoires with fewer than 30,000 or more than 120,000 public chains, plus five with anomalous nucleotide sharing. The source is immuneACCESS, and TCRdb retained only in-frame sequences with V and J called. Part of the clones is not carried over; for the studies checked, unresolved V genes explain less than half of this, and the remainder is unexplained. From that table come the V and J calls and clone size; the DNA was used to work out D and trimming. The sample table records roughly 100,000 clones; approximately 80% of these occur just once. In total, the top ten clones hold 1.5% to 2% of the sample.

The chain is assembled from TRBV2 and TRBJ1-4; the D gene identity is not certain. Sequencing was carried out using PBMCs. This clonotype originated in a man aged 45-60 years in good health and CMV-seronegative. The CDR3 protein: CASSELRGNEKLFF. The nucleotide sequence reads TGTGCCAGCAGTGAATTGCGCGGAAATGAAAAACTGTTTTTT.